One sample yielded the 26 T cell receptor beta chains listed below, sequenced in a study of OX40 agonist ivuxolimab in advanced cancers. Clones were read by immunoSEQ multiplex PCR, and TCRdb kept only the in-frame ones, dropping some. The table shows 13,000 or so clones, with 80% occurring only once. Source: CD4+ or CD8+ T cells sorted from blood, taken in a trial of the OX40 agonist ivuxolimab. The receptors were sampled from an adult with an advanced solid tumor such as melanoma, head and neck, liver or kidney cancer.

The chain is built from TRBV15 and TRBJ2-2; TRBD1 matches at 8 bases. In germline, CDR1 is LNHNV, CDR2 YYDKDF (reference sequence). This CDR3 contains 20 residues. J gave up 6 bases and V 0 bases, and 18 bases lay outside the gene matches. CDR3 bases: TGTGCCACCAGCAGAGACCTCGTGGACAGGGAACGGGATAGTCCCGGGGAGCTGTTTTTT. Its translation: CATSRDLVDRERDSPGELFF.

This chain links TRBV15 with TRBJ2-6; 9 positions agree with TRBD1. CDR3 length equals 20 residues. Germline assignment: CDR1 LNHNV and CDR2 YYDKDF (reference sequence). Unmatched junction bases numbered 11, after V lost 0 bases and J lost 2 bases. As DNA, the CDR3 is TGTGCCACCAGCAGAGATTGGGTACAGGGGGCCGTGGCTGGGGCCAACGTCCTGACTTTC. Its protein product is CATSRDWVQGAVAGANVLTF.

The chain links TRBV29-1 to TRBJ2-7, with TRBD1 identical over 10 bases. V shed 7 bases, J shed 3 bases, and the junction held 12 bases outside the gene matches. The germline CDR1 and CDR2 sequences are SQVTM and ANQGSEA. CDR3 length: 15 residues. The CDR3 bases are TGCAGCGGTGCCGGGACAGGGGATAATGGCTACGAGCAGTACTTC. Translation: CSGAGTGDNGYEQYF.

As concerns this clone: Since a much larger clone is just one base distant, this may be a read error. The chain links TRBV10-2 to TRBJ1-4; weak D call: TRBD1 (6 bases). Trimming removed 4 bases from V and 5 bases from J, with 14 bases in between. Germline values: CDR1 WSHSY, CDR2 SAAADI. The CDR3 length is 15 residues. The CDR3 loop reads CASSGGTTWNEKLFF. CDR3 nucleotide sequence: TGCGCCAGCAGTGGAGGGACAACTTGGAATGAAAAACTGTTTTTT.

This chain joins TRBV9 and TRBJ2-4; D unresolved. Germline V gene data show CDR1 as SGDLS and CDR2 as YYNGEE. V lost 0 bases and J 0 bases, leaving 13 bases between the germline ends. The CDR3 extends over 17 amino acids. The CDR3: CASSVAFAAIAKNIQYF. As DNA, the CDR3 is TGTGCCAGCAGCGTAGCATTCGCGGCTATAGCCAAAAACATTCAGTACTTC.

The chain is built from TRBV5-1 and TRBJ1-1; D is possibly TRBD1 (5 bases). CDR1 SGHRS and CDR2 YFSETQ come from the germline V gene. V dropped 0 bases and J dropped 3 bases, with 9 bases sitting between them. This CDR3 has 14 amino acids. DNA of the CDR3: TGCGCCAGCAGCTTGGCCGCGGGGGACACTGAAGCTTTCTTT. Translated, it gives CASSLAAGDTEAFF. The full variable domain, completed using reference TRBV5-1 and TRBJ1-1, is KAGVTQTPRYLIKTRGQQVTLSCSPISGHRSVSWYQQTPGQGLQFLFEYFSETQRNKGNFPGRFSGRQFSNSRSEMNVSTLELGDSALYLCASSLAAGDTEAFFGQGTRLTVV.

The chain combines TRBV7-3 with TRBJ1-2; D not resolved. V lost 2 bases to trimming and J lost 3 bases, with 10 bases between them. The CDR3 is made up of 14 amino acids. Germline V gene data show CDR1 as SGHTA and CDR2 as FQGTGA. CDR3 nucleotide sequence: TGTGCCAGCAGCTTAGGGCCTGGGGACTATGGCTACACCTTC. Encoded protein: CASSLGPGDYGYTF.

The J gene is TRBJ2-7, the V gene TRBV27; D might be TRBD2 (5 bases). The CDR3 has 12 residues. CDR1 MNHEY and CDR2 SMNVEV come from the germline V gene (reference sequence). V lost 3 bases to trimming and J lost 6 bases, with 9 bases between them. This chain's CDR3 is CASSLGATEQYF. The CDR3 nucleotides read TGTGCCAGCAGTTTGGGAGCCACCGAGCAGTACTTC.

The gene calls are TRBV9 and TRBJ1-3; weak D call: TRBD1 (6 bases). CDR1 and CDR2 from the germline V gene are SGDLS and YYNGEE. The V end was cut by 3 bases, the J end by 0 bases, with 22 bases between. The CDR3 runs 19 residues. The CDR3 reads CASSAGFSTGRSSGNTIYF. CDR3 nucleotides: TGTGCCAGCAGCGCTGGTTTTTCGACAGGACGGAGCTCTGGAAACACCATATATTTT.

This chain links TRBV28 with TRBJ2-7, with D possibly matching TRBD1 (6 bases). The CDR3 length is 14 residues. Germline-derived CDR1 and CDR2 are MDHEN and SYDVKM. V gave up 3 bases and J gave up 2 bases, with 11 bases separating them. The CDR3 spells CASSFPSGAYEQYF. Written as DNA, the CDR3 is TGTGCCAGCAGTTTTCCTTCAGGGGCCTACGAGCAGTACTTC.

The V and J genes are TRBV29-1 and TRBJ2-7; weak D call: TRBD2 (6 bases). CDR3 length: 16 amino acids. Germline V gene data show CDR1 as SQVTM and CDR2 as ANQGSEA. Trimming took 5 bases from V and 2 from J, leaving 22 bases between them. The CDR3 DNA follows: TGCAGCGTTATTGGGGTAGCGTTAGCGGCGACCTACGAGCAGTACTTC. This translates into CSVIGVALAATYEQYF.

The DNA of the CDR3 is TGTGCCAGCAGTTTATCCCTAGACCCCACAGATACGCAGTATTTT. Its translation is CASSLSLDPTDTQYF. The J gene is TRBJ2-3, the V gene TRBV27; D remains ambiguous. Germline V gene data show CDR1 as MNHEY and CDR2 as SMNVEV (reference sequence). Trimming removed 0 bases at V and 2 bases at J, with 9 bases between. This CDR3 is 15 amino acids long.

CDR3 DNA: TGTGCCAGCAGCTTAAGACAGGGACTCTACGAGCAGTACTTC. Protein product: CASSLRQGLYEQYF. The V and J genes are TRBV7-6 and TRBJ2-7; TRBD1 is a possible D gene (7 bases). Germline loops: CDR1 SGHVS, CDR2 FNYEAQ. V gave up 2 bases and J gave up 3 bases, with 11 bases separating them. CDR3 length: 14 amino acids. Together with reference TRBV7-6 and TRBJ2-7, the CDR3 gives the full variable domain: GAGVSQSPRYKVTKRGQDVALRCDPISGHVSLYWYRQALGQGPEFLTYFNYEAQQDKSGLPNDRFSAERPEGSISTLTIQRTEQRDSAMYRCASSLRQGLYEQYFGPGTRLTVT.

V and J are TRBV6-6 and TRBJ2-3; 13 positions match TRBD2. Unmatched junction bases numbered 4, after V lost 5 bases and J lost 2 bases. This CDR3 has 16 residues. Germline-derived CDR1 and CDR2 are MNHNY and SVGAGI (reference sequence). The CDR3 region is CASSPTSGGATDTQYF. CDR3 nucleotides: TGTGCCAGCAGTCCAACTAGCGGGGGGGCCACAGATACGCAGTATTTT.

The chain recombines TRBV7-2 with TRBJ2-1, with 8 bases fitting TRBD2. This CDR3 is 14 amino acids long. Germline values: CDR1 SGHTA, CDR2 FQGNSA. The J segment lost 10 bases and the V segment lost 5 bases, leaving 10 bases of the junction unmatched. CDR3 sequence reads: CASSDSGGWDEQFF. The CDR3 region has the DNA TGTGCCAGCAGCGACAGCGGGGGTTGGGACGAGCAGTTCTTC.

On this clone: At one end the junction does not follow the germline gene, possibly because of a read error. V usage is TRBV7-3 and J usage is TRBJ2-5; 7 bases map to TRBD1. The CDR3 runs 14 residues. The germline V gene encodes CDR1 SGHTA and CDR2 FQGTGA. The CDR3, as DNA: TGTGCCCGCAGCCCCAAAGGGGGCGATGGGACCCAGTACTTC. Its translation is CARSPKGGDGTQYF.

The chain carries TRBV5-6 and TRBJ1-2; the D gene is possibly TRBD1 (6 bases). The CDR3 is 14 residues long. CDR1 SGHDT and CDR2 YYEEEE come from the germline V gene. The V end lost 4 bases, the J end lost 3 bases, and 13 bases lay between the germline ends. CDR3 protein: CASSPGQPHYGYTF. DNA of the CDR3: TGTGCCAGCAGCCCAGGACAGCCTCACTATGGCTACACCTTC.

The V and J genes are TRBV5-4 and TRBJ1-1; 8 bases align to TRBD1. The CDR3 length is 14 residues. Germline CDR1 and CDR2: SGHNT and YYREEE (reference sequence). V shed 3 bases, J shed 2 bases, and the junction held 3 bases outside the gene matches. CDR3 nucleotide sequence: TGTGCCAGCAGCTGGGGGACAGGTAACACTGAAGCTTTCTTT. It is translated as CASSWGTGNTEAFF.

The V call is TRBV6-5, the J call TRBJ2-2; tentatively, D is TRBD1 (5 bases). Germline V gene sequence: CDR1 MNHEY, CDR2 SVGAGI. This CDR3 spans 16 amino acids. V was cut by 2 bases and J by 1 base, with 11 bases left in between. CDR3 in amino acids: CASSYSPGQNTGELFF. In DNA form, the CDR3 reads TGTGCCAGCAGTTACAGCCCAGGACAGAACACCGGGGAGCTGTTTTTT.

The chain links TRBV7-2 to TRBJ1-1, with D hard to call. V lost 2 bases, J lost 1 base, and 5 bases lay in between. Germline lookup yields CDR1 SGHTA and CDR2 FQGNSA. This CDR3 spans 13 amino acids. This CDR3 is CASSLSRNTEAFF. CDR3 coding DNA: TGTGCCAGCAGCTTATCGAGGAACACTGAAGCTTTCTTT.

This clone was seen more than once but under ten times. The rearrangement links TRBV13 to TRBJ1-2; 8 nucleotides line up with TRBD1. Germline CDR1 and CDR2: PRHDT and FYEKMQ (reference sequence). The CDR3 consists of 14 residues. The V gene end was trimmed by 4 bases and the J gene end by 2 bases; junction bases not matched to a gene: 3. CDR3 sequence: CASSSGTGNYGYTF. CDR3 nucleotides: TGTGCCAGCAGCTCCGGGACAGGAAACTATGGCTACACCTTC.

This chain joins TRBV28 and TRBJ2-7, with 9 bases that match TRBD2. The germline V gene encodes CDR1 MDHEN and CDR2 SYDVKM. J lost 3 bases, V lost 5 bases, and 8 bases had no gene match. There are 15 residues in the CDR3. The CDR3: CASSPLAGRDYEQYF. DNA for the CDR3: TGTGCCAGCAGTCCTCTAGCGGGACGGGACTACGAGCAGTACTTC. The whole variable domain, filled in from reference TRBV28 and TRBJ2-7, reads DVKVTQSSRYLVKRTGEKVFLECVQDMDHENMFWYRQDPGLGLRLIYFSYDVKMKEKGDIPEGYSVSREKKERFSLILESASTNQTSMYLCASSPLAGRDYEQYFGPGTRLTVT.

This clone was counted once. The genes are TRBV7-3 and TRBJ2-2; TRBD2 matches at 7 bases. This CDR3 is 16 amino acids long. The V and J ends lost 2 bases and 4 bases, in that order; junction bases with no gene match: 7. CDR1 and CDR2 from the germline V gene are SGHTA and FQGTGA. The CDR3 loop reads CASSLRPGTITGELFF. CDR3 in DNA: TGTGCCAGCAGCTTACGACCCGGGACTATCACCGGGGAGCTGTTTTTT. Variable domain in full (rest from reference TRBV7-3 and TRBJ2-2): GAGVSQTPSNKVTEKGKYVELRCDPISGHTALYWYRQSLGQGPEFLIYFQGTGAADDSGLPNDRFFAVRPEGSVSTLKIQRTERGDSAVYLCASSLRPGTITGELFFGEGSRLTVL.

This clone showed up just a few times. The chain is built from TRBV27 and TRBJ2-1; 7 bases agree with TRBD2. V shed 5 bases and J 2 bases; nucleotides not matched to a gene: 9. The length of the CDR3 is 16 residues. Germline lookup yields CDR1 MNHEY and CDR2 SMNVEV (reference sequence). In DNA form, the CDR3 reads TGTGCCAGCAGTCCCCTGACGGGAGGAGCCTACAATGAGCAGTTCTTC. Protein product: CASSPLTGGAYNEQFF.

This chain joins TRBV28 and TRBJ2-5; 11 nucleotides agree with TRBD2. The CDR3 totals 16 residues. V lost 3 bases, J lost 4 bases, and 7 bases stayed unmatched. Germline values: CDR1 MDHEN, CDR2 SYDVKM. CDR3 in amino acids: CASSFQGLAGRETQYF. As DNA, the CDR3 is TGTGCCAGCAGTTTTCAAGGACTAGCGGGCCGAGAGACCCAGTACTTC.

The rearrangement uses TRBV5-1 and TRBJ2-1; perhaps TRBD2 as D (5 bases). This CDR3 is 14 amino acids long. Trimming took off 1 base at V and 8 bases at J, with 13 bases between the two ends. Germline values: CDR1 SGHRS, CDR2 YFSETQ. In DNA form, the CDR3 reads TGCGCCAGCAGCTTGAAAACGGGGATCGATGAGCAGTTCTTC. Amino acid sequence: CASSLKTGIDEQFF. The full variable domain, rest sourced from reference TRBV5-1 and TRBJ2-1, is KAGVTQTPRYLIKTRGQQVTLSCSPISGHRSVSWYQQTPGQGLQFLFEYFSETQRNKGNFPGRFSGRQFSNSRSEMNVSTLELGDSALYLCASSLKTGIDEQFFGPGTRLTVL.